This T cell receptor (beta chain) was profiled in a study of a mutant IDH1 vaccine in newly diagnosed glioma. Study as a whole: A 62.5% male, approximately 40% female split and a mean age of about 40 years characterized treated patients. Prior therapy was radiotherapy, temozolomide, or both; most received both.

This clone appeared a few times. TCRdb's copy holds only in-frame clones and misses some; the assay was immunoSEQ multiplex PCR. The sample includes around 64,000 clones, around 83% of them seen just once. Noted time point: baseline, week 1 (first vaccination visit). Stated treatment: pre-vaccination baseline after standard-of-care therapy. The sequence came from a woman in her late teens or twenties with glioma. Some clones in this sample may be carry-over from other donors' samples. The sample was peripheral blood mononuclear cells (PBMCs), taken from a glioma patient treated with radiotherapy, temozolomide or both.

The CDR3 is CASSVGQSYGYTF. CDR3 in DNA: TGTGCCAGTAGTGTGGGACAGAGCTATGGCTACACCTTC. The V call is TRBV19, the J call TRBJ1-2, with TRBD1 identical over 7 bases. The CDR3 totals 13 residues. Germline-derived CDR1 and CDR2 are LNHDA and SQIVND (reference sequence). The junction had 4 bases not matched to a gene; V was cut back by 5 bases and J by 4 bases. The full variable domain, with the rest looked up from reference TRBV19 and TRBJ1-2, is DGGITQSPKYLFRKEGQNVTLSCEQNLNHDAMYWYRQDPGQGLRLIYYSQIVNDFQKGDIAEGYSVSREKKESFPLTVTSAQKNPTAFYLCASSVGQSYGYTFGSGTRLTVV.